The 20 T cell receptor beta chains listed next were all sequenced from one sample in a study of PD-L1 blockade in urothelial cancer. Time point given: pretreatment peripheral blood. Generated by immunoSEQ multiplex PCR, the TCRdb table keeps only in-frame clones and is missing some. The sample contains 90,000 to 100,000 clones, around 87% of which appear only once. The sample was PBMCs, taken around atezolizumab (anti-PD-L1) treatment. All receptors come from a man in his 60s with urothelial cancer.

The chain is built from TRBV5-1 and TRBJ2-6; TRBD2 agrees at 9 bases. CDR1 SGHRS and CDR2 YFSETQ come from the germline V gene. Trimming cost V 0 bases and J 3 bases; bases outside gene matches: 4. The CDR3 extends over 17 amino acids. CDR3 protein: CASSLDVAGVGANVLTF. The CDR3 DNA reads TGCGCCAGCAGCTTGGACGTAGCGGGAGTTGGGGCCAACGTCCTGACTTTC.

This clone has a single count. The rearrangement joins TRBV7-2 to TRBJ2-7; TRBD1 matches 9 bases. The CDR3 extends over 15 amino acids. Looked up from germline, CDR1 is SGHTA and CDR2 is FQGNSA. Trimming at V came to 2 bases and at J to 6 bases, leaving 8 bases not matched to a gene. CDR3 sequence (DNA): TGTGCCAGCAGCTTACTGGGACAGGGAATTTCCGAGCAGTACTTC. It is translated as CASSLLGQGISEQYF. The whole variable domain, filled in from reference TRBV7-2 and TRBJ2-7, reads GAGVSQSPSNKVTEKGKDVELRCDPISGHTALYWYRQSLGQGLEFLIYFQGNSAPDKSGLPSDRFSAERTGGSVSTLTIQRTQQEDSAVYLCASSLLGQGISEQYFGPGTRLTVT.

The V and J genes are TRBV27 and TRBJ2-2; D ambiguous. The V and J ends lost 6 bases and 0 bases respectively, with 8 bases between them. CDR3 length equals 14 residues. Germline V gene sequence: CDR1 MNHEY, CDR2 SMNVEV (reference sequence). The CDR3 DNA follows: TGTGCCAGCAGAATTCAAACGAACACCGGGGAGCTGTTTTTT. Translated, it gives CASRIQTNTGELFF.

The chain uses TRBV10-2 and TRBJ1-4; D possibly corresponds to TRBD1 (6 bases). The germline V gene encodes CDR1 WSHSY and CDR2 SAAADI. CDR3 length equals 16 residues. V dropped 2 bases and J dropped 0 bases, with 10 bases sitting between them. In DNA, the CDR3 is TGCGCCAGCAGTGAGAGGACAGACGCAACTAATGAAAAACTGTTTTTT. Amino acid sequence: CASSERTDATNEKLFF.

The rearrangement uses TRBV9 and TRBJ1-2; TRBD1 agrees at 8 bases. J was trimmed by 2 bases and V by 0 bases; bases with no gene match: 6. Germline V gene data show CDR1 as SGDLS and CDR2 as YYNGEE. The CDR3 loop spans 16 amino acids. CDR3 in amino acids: CASSVGRTGWNYGYTF. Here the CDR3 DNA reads TGTGCCAGCAGCGTAGGTCGGACAGGGTGGAACTATGGCTACACCTTC.

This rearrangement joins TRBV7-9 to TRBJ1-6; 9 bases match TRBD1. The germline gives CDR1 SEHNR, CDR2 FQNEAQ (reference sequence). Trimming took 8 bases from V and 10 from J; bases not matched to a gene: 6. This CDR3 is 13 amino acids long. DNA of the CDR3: TGTGCCAGCCGACCGACAGGGGGATCACCCCTCCACTTT. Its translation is CASRPTGGSPLHF.

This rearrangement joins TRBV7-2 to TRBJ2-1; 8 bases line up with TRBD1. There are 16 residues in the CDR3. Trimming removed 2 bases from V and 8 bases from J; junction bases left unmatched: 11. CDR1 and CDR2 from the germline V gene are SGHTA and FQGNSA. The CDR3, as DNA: TGTGCCAGCAGCTTAAGATTGACAGGGGCGAGCGATGAGCAGTTCTTC. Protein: CASSLRLTGASDEQFF.

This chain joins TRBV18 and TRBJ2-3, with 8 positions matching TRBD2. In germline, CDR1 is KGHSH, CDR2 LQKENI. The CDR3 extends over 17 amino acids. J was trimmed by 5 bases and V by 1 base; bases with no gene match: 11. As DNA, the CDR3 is TGTGCCAGCTCACCACGGTCTACGGGGGGGCTGGGAGATACGCAGTATTTT. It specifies CASSPRSTGGLGDTQYF.

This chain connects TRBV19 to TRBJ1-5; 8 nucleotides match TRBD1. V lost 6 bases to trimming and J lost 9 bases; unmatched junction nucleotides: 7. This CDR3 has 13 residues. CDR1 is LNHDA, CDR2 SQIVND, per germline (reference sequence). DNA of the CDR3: TGTGCCAGTAGATATACACAGGGGGGGCCCCAGCATTTT. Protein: CASRYTQGGPQHF.

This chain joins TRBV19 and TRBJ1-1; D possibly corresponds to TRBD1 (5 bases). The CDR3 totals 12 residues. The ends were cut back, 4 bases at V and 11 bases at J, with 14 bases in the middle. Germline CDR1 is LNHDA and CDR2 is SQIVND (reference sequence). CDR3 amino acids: CASSTDSTRAFF. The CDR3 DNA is TGTGCCAGTAGTACCGACAGTACCAGGGCTTTCTTT.

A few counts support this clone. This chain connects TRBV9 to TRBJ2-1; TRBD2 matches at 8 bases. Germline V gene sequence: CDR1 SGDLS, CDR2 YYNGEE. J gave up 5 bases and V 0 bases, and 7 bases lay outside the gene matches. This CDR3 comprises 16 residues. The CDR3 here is CASSVGPGGSNNEQFF. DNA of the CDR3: TGTGCCAGCAGCGTAGGTCCGGGGGGGAGCAACAATGAGCAGTTCTTC.

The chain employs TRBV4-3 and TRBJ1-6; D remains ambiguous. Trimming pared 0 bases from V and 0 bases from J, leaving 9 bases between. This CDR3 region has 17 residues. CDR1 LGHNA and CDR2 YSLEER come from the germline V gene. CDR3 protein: CASSQDAPSSYNSPLHF. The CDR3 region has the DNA TGCGCCAGCAGCCAAGACGCGCCTAGCTCCTATAATTCACCCCTCCACTTT.

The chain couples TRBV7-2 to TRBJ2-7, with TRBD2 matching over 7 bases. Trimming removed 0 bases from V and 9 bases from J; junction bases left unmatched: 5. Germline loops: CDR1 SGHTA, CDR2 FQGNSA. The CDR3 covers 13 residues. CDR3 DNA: TGTGCCAGCAGCTTAGCGGGGGGGGACTTGCAGTACTTC. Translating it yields CASSLAGGDLQYF. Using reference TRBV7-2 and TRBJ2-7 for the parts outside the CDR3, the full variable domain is GAGVSQSPSNKVTEKGKDVELRCDPISGHTALYWYRQSLGQGLEFLIYFQGNSAPDKSGLPSDRFSAERTGGSVSTLTIQRTQQEDSAVYLCASSLAGGDLQYFGPGTRLTVT.

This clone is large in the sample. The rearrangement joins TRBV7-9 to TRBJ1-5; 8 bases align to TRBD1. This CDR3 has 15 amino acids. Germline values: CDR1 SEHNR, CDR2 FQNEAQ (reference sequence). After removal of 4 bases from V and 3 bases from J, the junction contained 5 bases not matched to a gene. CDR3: CASSSAGGDNQPQHF. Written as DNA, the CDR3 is TGTGCCAGCAGCTCGGCAGGGGGCGACAATCAGCCCCAGCATTTT.

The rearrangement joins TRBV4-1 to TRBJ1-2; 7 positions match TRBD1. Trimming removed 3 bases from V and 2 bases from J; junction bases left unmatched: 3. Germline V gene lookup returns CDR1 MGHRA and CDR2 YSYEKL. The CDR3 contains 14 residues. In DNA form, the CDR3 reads TGCGCCAGCAGCCAGACAGGGCGAAACTATGGCTACACCTTC. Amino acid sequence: CASSQTGRNYGYTF.

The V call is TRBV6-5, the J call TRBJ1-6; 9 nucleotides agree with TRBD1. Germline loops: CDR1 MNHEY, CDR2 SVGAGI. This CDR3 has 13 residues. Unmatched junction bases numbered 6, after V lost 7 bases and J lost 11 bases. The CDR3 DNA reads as TGTGCCAGCAAGCGGACAGGGGCGGCACCCCTCCACTTT. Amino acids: CASKRTGAAPLHF.

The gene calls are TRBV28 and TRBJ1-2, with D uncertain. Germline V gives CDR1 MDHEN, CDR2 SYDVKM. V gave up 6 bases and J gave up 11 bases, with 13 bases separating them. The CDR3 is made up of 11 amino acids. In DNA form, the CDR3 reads TGTGCCAGCAGCTCGGTCGGGAGGTACACCTTC. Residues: CASSSVGRYTF.

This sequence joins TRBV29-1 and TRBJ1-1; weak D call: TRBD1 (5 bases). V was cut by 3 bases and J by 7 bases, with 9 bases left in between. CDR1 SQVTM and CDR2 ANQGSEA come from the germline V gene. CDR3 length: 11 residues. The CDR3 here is CSVEAGGEAFF. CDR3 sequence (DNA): TGCAGCGTTGAGGCGGGGGGTGAAGCTTTCTTT.

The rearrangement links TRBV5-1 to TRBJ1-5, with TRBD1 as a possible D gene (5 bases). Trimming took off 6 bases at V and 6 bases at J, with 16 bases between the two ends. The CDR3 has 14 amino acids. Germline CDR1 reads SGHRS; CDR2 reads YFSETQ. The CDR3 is CASKEGEVGQPQHF. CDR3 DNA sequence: TGCGCCAGCAAAGAAGGGGAAGTGGGTCAGCCCCAGCATTTT.

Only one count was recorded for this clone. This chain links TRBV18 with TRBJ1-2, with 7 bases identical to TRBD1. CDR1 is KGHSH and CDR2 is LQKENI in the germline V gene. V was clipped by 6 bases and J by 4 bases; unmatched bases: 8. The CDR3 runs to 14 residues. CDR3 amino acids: CASSTATGSYGYTF. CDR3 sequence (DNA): TGTGCCAGCTCGACCGCGACAGGGAGCTATGGCTACACCTTC.